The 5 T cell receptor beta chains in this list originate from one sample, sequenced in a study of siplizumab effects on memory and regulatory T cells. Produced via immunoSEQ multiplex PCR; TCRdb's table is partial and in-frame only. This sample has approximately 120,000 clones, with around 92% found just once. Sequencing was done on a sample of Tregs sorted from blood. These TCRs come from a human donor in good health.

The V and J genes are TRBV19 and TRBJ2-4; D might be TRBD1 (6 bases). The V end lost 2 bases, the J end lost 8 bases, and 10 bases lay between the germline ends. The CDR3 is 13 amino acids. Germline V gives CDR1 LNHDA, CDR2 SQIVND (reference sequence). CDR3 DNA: TGTGCCAGTAGTATAAACAGGGCGGACATTCAGTACTTC. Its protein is CASSINRADIQYF. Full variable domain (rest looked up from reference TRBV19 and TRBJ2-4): DGGITQSPKYLFRKEGQNVTLSCEQNLNHDAMYWYRQDPGQGLRLIYYSQIVNDFQKGDIAEGYSVSREKKESFPLTVTSAQKNPTAFYLCASSINRADIQYFGAGTRLSVL.

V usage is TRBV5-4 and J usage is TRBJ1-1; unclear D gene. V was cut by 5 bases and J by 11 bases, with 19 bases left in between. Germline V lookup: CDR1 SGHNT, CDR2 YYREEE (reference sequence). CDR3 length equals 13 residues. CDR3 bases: TGTGCCAGCAGACTTACAGCCTCAGCAGAGGCTTTCTTT. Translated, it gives CASRLTASAEAFF. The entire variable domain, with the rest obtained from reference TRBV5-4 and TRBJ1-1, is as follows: ETGVTQSPTHLIKTRGQQVTLRCSSQSGHNTVSWYQQALGQGPQFIFQYYREEENGRGNFPPRFSGLQFPNYSSELNVNALELDDSALYLCASRLTASAEAFFGQGTRLTVV.

The CDR3: CASSVLAGGQETQYF. The CDR3 coding sequence is TGTGCCAGCAGCGTACTAGCGGGGGGCCAAGAGACCCAGTACTTC. V and J are TRBV9 and TRBJ2-5; 11 bases are a match to TRBD2. CDR1 is SGDLS, CDR2 YYNGEE, per germline. V trimming: 1 base; J trimming: 1 base; junction bases outside the gene matches: 0. CDR3 length: 15 residues.

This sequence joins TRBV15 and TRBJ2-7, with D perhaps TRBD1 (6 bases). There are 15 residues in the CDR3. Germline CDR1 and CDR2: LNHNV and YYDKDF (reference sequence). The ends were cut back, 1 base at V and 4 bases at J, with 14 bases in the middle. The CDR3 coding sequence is TGTGCCACCAGCAGAGCGTTTTACAGGGAGTACGAGCAGTACTTC. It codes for CATSRAFYREYEQYF.

This chain's CDR3 is CASSLTSGGRAV. As DNA, the CDR3 is TGTGCCAGCTCGCTGACTAGCGGGGGACGGGCGGTC. The chain joins TRBV18 to TRBJ2-7, with 12 bases aligning to TRBD2. This CDR3 spans 12 amino acids. CDR1 is KGHSH and CDR2 is LQKENI in the germline V gene.